This TCR beta chain was identified during a study of CXCR3-negative and CXCR3-positive naive CD8 T cells. Study overall: Summed over all libraries, TRB reads came to about 130 million, with about 1.5 +/- 0.3 million per library.

UMI-labeled TRB cDNA libraries were prepared by 5' RACE. Using the 5' RACE reads, TCRdb records one entry per CDR3 protein without DNA. The listing records tens of thousands of distinct CDR3 sequences. Points from the study as a whole: Relative to memory CD8+ cells, whose diversity was much lower, both naive subsets had comparably high diversity. Naive CXCR3-positive and CXCR3-negative cells shared TRBV-TRBJ usage; memory cells diverged.

Remarks on this clonotype: The antigen is undetermined.

Per the germline V gene, CDR1 is SGHRS and CDR2 is YFSETQ. This CDR3 comprises 13 residues. The sample comprised memory CD8+ T cells from blood. The V call is TRBV5-1, the J call TRBJ2-7. This sequence was found in a human donor in good health. Some clones in this sample may be carry-over from other donors' samples. CDR3 sequence: CASRVDGWAEQYF.